This T cell receptor beta chain was documented in a study of blood T cell repertoires in COVID-19. Overall study: Specimens from acute and convalescent COVID-19 originated in the United States, Italy and Spain. Nucleic acid was either cDNA or gDNA, and it came from T cells, B-cell-depleted T cells, or PBMCs.

The CDR3 consists of 15 residues. V shed 7 bases and J 7 bases; nucleotides not matched to a gene: 11. In germline, CDR1 is SGHVS, CDR2 FQNEAQ. Authors' data handling: Amplifying reference gene primers gave estimates of nucleated cell counts. Libraries were prepared by immunoSEQ multiplex PCR; TCRdb keeps only in-frame clonotypes and omits some of them. That table supplies the V and J calls and clone size; D and trimming were determined from the DNA. Here the sample spans approximately 480,000 clones, roughly nine tenths being singletons. The TCR sequence derives from a man younger than 30 with COVID-19, enrolled during active disease. What was sequenced was peripheral blood. V is TRBV7-8 and J is TRBJ2-1; TRBD2 matches 9 bases. The CDR3 loop reads CASISLAGVVNEQFF. In DNA form, the CDR3 reads TGTGCCAGCATCTCCTTAGCGGGAGTTGTGAATGAGCAGTTCTTC.